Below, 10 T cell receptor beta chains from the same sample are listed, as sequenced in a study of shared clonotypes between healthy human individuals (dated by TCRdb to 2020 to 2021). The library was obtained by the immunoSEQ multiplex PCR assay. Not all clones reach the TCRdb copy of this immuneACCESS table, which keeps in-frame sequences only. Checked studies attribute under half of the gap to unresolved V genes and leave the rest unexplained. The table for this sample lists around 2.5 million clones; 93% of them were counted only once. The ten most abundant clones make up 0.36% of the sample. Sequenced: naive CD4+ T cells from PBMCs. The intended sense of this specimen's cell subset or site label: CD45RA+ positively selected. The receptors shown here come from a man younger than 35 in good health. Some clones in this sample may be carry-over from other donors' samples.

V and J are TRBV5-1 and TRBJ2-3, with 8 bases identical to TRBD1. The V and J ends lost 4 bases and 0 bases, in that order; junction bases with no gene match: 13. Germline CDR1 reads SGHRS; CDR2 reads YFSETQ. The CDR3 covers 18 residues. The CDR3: CASSPTGTGSFSTDTQYF. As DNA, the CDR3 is TGCGCCAGCAGCCCCACCGGGACAGGCTCTTTCAGCACAGATACGCAGTATTTT.

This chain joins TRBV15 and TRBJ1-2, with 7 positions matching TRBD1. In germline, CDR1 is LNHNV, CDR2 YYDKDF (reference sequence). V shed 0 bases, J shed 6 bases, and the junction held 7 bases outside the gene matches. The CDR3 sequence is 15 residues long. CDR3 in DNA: TGTGCCACCAGCAGAGACCCCGGGACAGTAGATGGCTACACCTTC. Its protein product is CATSRDPGTVDGYTF.

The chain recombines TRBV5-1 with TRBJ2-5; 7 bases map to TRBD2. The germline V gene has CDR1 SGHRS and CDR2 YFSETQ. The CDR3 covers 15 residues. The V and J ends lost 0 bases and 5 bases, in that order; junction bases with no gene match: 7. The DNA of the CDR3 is TGCGCCAGCAGCTTGGTGGCGGGAGTGGGCGAGACCCAGTACTTC. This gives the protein CASSLVAGVGETQYF.

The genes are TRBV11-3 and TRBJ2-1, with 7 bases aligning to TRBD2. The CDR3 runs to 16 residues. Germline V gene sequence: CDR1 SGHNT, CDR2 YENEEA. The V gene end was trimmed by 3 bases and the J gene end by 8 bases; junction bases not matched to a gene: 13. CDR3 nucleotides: TGTGCCAGCAGCTTCGGCGGGAGAGGGTTGGGGGATGAGCAGTTCTTC. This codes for CASSFGGRGLGDEQFF.

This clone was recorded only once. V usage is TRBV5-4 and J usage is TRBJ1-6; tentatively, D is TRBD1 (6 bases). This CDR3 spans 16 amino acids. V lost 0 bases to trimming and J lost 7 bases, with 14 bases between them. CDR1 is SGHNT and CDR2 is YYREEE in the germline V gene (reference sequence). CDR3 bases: TGTGCCAGCAGCTTGGGAACAGGGACCTTGAATTCACCCCTCCACTTT. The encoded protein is CASSLGTGTLNSPLHF. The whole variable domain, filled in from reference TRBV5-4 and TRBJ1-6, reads ETGVTQSPTHLIKTRGQQVTLRCSSQSGHNTVSWYQQALGQGPQFIFQYYREEENGRGNFPPRFSGLQFPNYSSELNVNALELDDSALYLCASSLGTGTLNSPLHFGNGTRLTVT.

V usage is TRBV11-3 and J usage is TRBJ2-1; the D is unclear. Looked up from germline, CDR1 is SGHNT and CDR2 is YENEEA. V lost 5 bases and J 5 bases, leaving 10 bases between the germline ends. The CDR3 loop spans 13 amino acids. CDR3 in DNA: TGTGCCAGCAGCGCTCGATGGAACAATGAGCAGTTCTTC. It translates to CASSARWNNEQFF.

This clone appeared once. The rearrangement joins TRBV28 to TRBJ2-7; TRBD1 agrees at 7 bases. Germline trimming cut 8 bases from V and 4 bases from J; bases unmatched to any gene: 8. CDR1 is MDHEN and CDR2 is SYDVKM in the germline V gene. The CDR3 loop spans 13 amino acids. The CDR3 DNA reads TGTGCCAGCGGGACAGCGGAGAGGTACGAGCAGTACTTC. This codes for CASGTAERYEQYF.

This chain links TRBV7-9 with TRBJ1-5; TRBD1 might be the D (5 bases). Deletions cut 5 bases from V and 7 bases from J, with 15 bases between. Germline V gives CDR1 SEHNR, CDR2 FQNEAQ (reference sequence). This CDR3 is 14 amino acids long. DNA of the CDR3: TGTGCCAGCAGCGCGGACACCGGTGGGCAGCCCCAGCATTTT. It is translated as CASSADTGGQPQHF. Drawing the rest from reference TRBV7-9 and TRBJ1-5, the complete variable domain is DTGVSQNPRHKITKRGQNVTFRCDPISEHNRLYWYRQTLGQGPEFLTYFQNEAQLEKSRLLSDRFSAERPKGSFSTLEIQRTEQGDSAMYLCASSADTGGQPQHFGDGTRLSIL.

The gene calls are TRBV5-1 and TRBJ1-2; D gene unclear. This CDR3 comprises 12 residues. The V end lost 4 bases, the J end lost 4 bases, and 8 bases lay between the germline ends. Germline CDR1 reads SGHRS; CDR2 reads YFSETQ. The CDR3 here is CASSQTFYGYTF. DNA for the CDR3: TGCGCCAGCAGCCAGACCTTCTATGGCTACACCTTC.

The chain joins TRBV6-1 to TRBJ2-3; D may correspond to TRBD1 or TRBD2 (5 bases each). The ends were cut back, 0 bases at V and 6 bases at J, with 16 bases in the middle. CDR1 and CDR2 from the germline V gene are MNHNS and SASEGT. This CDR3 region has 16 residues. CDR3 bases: TGTGCCAGCAGTGAAGCGCACGGAGGCAAGGGGGATACGCAGTATTTT. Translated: CASSEAHGGKGDTQYF.